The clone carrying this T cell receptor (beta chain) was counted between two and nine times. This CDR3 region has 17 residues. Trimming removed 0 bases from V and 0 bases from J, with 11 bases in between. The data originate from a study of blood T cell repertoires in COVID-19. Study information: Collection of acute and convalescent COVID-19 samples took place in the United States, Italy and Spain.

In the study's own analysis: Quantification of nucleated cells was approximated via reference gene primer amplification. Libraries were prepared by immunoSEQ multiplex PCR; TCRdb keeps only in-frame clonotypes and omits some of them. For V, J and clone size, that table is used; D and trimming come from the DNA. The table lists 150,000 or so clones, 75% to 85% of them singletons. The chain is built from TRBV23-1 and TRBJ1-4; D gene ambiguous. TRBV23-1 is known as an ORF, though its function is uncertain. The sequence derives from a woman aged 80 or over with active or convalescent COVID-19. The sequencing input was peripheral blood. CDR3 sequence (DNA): TGCGCCAGCAGTCAATCGCGGGAGATTGCAACTAATGAAAAACTGTTTTTT. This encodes CASSQSREIATNEKLFF.